Listed below are T cell receptor beta chains from one sample, sequenced in a study of control samples from healthy donors and cancer patients. The repertoire was sequenced with immunoSEQ multiplex PCR; TCRdb's copy has only in-frame clones and lacks some. The table shows 130,000 to 150,000 clones, with 75% to 95% occurring only once. Sequences were obtained from blood. Receptors were obtained from a man between 25 and 39 years old in good health. Each CDR3 is given with its conserved first and last residue. A D gene is named only where the DNA matches it firmly. A clone size is listed for some rows: how often the clone was seen (once, few, many), or a class if it is expanded.

TRBJ1-1 | NA | TRBV27 | NA | TGTGCCAGCAGTCCCCCCATGTCCGTGAACACTGAAGCTTTCTTT | CASSPPMSVNTEAFF
TRBJ1-5 | NA | TRBV6-5 | NA | TGTGCCAGCAGTTTACAGGGTAGCAATCAGCCCCAGCATTTT | CASSLQGSNQPQHF
TRBJ2-7 | NA | TRBV6-6 | TRBD1 | TGTGCCAGCAGTTACTATTCGGGACAGGGTTTAGACGAGCAGTACTTC | CASSYYSGQGLDEQYF
TRBJ1-1 | NA | TRBV12-5 | TRBD1 | TGTGCTAGTGGTTCCCCGAAATTAAGGGGGCACGAAGCTTTCTTT | CASGSPKLRGHEAFF
TRBJ2-1 | NA | TRBV5-4 | NA | TGTGCCAGCAGCGTCGTTTCCACCTGGGACAATGAGCAGTTCTTC | CASSVVSTWDNEQFF
TRBJ2-3 | NA | TRBV5-4 | NA | TGTGCCAGCAGCTTGACAGATCTTGGCACAGATACGCAGTATTTT | CASSLTDLGTDTQYF
TRBJ1-3 | few | TRBV11-2 | NA | TGTGCCAGCAGCTTATCCCAGGGCGAGACTGGAAACACCATATATTTT | CASSLSQGETGNTIYF
TRBJ2-7 | NA | TRBV27 | NA | TGTGCCAGCAGTTCACGACAGGCCAAATACGAGCAGTACTTC | CASSSRQAKYEQYF
TRBJ2-1 | once | TRBV5-1 | NA | TGCGCCAGCAGCTTTGACAATGAGCAGTTCTTC | CASSFDNEQFF
TRBJ1-1 | NA | TRBV27 | NA | TGTGCCAGCTCCCCCCCTCCGGCTGTGAACACTGAAGCTTTCTTT | CASSPPPAVNTEAFF
TRBJ1-1 | NA | TRBV28 | NA | TGTGCCAGCAGTCCACACAATACCGGGAGCCACACTGAAGCTTTCTTT | CASSPHNTGSHTEAFF
TRBJ2-1 | NA | TRBV6-6 | NA | TGTGCCAGCAGCCATCTAAACCCCCCCTACAATGAGCAGTTCTTC | CASSHLNPPYNEQFF
TRBJ2-1 | NA | TRBV11-2 | NA | TGTGCCAGCACGGAAGGGGGGCATTTTATCAATGAGCAGTTCTTC | CASTEGGHFINEQFF
TRBJ1-1 | NA | TRBV5-1 | NA | TGCGCCAGCAGCCCGCCGGGCAGGGCTAACACTGAAGCTTTCTTT | CASSPPGRANTEAFF
TRBJ2-7 | NA | TRBV9 | NA | TGTGCCAGCAGCGCCGGGACGGATTCCTACGAGCAGTACTTC | CASSAGTDSYEQYF
TRBJ2-1 | NA | TRBV12-3/TRBV12-4 | NA | TGTGCCAGCAGTTTTACCTTGTACAATGAGCAGTTCTTC | CASSFTLYNEQFF
TRBJ1-5 | NA | TRBV28 | NA | TGTGCCAGCAGTTTTGAAGCAGTCAATCAGCCCCAGCATTTT | CASSFEAVNQPQHF
TRBJ1-3 | once | TRBV7-9 | NA | TGTGCCAGCAGCTTAGGGGCAGCCGGCTCTGGAAACACCATATATTTT | CASSLGAAGSGNTIYF
TRBJ2-3 | NA | TRBV4-1 | NA | TGCGCCAGCAGCCAAGATCCAGCGGGCACAGATACGCAGTATTTT | CASSQDPAGTDTQYF
TRBJ2-1 | NA | TRBV9 | NA | TGTGCCAGCAGCGTAGACCCAGCCTTATTTTTGGATGAGCAGTTCTTC | CASSVDPALFLDEQFF
TRBJ2-1 | NA | TRBV7-2 | NA | TGTGCCAGCAGCTTAGATCCTAACAATGAGCAGTTCTTC | CASSLDPNNEQFF
TRBJ1-2 | NA | TRBV7-9 | NA | TGTGCCAGCAGCTTTTTGAACTATGGCTACACCTTC | CASSFLNYGYTF
TRBJ1-5 | NA | TRBV27 | NA | TGTGCCAGCAGCACCCAGGGCAATCAGCCCCAGCATTTT | CASSTQGNQPQHF
TRBJ2-1 | NA | TRBV3-1/TRBV3-2 | NA | TGTGCCAGCAGCCAAGGAGTAGATGAGCAGTTCTTC | CASSQGVDEQFF
TRBJ1-2 | NA | TRBV9 | NA | TGTGCCAGCAGCGTCGAGGGTATAGATGGCTACACCTTC | CASSVEGIDGYTF
TRBJ1-1 | NA | TRBV10-3 | NA | TGTGCCATCAGTGATGGCAGGGAGACTGAAGCTTTCTTT | CAISDGRETEAFF
TRBJ2-3 | NA | TRBV4-1 | NA | TGCGCCAGCAGCCAAGATGAACCAGATACGCAGTATTTT | CASSQDEPDTQYF
TRBJ2-7 | NA | TRBV6-1 | NA | TGTGCCAGCAGTGACGGTTTTTACTACGAGCAGTACTTC | CASSDGFYYEQYF
TRBJ2-7 | once | TRBV5-4 | NA | TGTGCCAGCAGCTTGGGATGGGACGAGCAGTACTTC | CASSLGWDEQYF
TRBJ2-2 | NA | TRBV27 | TRBD2 | TGTGCCAGCAGTTTATTGAGGACTAGCGCCGGGGAGCTGTTTTTT | CASSLLRTSAGELFF
TRBJ1-4 | NA | TRBV6-6 | NA | TGTGCCAGCAGTCCCAGTCGGGAAAAACTGTTTTTT | CASSPSREKLFF
TRBJ2-3 | NA | TRBV7-9 | NA | TGTGCCAGCAGCTCACGAACTCATAGCCCAGGGGCGCAGTATTTT | CASSSRTHSPGAQYF
TRBJ2-7 | NA | TRBV9 | NA | TGTGCCAGCAGCGTAGGGGGGAGTCTTACCTACGAGCAGTACTTC | CASSVGGSLTYEQYF